This T cell receptor beta chain was identified in a study of vaccination and CD4 T cells after COVID-19. Study-wide context: Collection of post-vaccine samples followed dose two by a median roughly 72 days, spanning a range of 14 to 241. A few convalescent patients were sampled post-vaccination (at day 14 and at days 161 to 241). Study findings and constraints: The median SARS-CoV-2-reactive clonotype number increased from 21 to 38, without statistical significance.

About this clonotype: Its antigen is currently unknown.

Sequenced with the Oncomine TCR Beta short-read assay was DNA taken from cultured CD4+ T cells. One entry per CDR3 protein, called by TCRdb with MiXCR from the PCR reads. The sample shows about 26,000 distinct CDR3 sequences, about 40% of them seen only once. The CDR3 spans 15 residues. The junction had 8 bases not matched to a gene; V was cut back by 0 bases and J by 5 bases. Looked up from germline, CDR1 is SGHNT and CDR2 is YYREEE (reference sequence). Described time point: late sampling 161 to 241 days after vaccination in a few convalescent patients. Treatment of the sample: approximately 9-day PBMC culture with coronavirus spike peptide pools or control peptides (ViraFEST assay).

The starting material was CD4+ T cells from blood, cultured in vitro, obtained about 7 months after SARS-CoV-2 vaccination. This sequence was found in a human donor who had recovered from COVID-19. V gene TRBV5-4 combines with J gene TRBJ2-7, with TRBD2 matching over 7 bases. CDR3 protein: CASSLAGGLGHEQYF. For the CDR3, the DNA is TGTGCCAGCAGCTTGGCGGGGGGACTGGGGCACGAGCAGTACTTC.